The 32 T cell receptor beta chains below come from one sample, sequenced in a study of T cell responses to AZD1222 COVID-19 vaccine. Assay: immunoSEQ multiplex PCR; the TCRdb copy retains only in-frame clones and omits some. The sample holds 80,000 to 100,000 clones; 88% are singletons and the top ten take about 6%. The source was peripheral blood, collected on day 0 of AZD1222 vaccination. The source is an adult in good health.

This rearrangement joins TRBV19 to TRBJ1-5; 9 nucleotides agree with TRBD1. V dropped 4 bases and J dropped 4; count of bases not matched to a gene: 2. The CDR3 has 14 residues. CDR1 LNHDA and CDR2 SQIVND come from the germline V gene (reference sequence). DNA for the CDR3: TGTGCCAGTAGTACCGGGACAGGGAATCAGCCCCAGCATTTT. It translates to CASSTGTGNQPQHF. The variable domain in full, completed from reference TRBV19 and TRBJ1-5, reads DGGITQSPKYLFRKEGQNVTLSCEQNLNHDAMYWYRQDPGQGLRLIYYSQIVNDFQKGDIAEGYSVSREKKESFPLTVTSAQKNPTAFYLCASSTGTGNQPQHFGDGTRLSIL.

J is TRBJ1-1 and V is TRBV3-1 (or the pseudogene TRBV3-2); D ambiguous. V was shortened by 1 base and J by 6 bases, with 12 bases between the two germline ends. Germline V CDR1 and CDR2: LGHDT, YNNKEL (reference sequence). The CDR3 loop spans 14 amino acids. Here the CDR3 reads CASSQVLPTAEAFF. CDR3 coding DNA: TGTGCCAGCAGCCAAGTCTTACCAACAGCTGAAGCTTTCTTT.

This chain joins TRBV6-1 and TRBJ1-2, with 7 bases identical to TRBD1. V lost 3 bases to trimming and J lost 8 bases; unmatched junction nucleotides: 9. Per the germline V gene, CDR1 is MNHNS and CDR2 is SASEGT. The CDR3 is 14 amino acids. For the CDR3, the DNA is TGTGCCAGCAGTGACAGGGGGGCTAATTGGGGCTACACCTTC. This sequence encodes CASSDRGANWGYTF.

V and J are TRBV19 and TRBJ2-1, with TRBD2 matching 10 bases. The length of the CDR3 is 17 residues. Germline CDR1 and CDR2: LNHDA and SQIVND (reference sequence). V was pared by 1 base and J by 2 bases, with 5 bases of the junction left unmatched. The CDR3 protein is CASSIVVLAGPYNEQFF. DNA for the CDR3: TGTGCCAGTAGTATAGTGGTACTAGCGGGACCCTACAATGAGCAGTTCTTC.

The V and J genes are TRBV5-1 and TRBJ1-2; D might be TRBD1 (6 bases). Trimming cost V 1 base and J 7 bases, with 17 bases left between them. The length of the CDR3 is 15 residues. The germline gives CDR1 SGHRS, CDR2 YFSETQ. CDR3 in amino acids: CASSLTLQGTSGYTF. CDR3 bases: TGCGCCAGCAGCTTGACCCTACAGGGAACCTCTGGCTACACCTTC.

The V call is TRBV7-3, the J call TRBJ2-6; possible D gene TRBD2, 6 bases. This CDR3 region has 16 residues. Looked up from germline, CDR1 is SGHTA and CDR2 is FQGTGA. Trimming took off 2 bases at V and 0 bases at J, with 8 bases between the two ends. Here the CDR3 DNA reads TGTGCCAGCAGCTTAGTCGGGAGCTCTGGGGCCAACGTCCTGACTTTC. Protein product: CASSLVGSSGANVLTF.

The rearrangement joins TRBV28 to TRBJ1-3; 9 positions match TRBD1. This CDR3 has 15 residues. The V gene's germline CDR1 is MDHEN and CDR2 SYDVKM. V lost 6 bases, J lost 4 bases, and 7 bases stayed unmatched. The CDR3 loop is CASSIPGQGGNTIYF. The CDR3 DNA reads TGTGCCAGCAGCATACCGGGACAGGGAGGAAACACCATATATTTT.

The chain carries TRBV23-1 and TRBJ1-2, with a tentative D call TRBD1 (6 bases). TRBV23-1 is filed as an ORF, its function uncertain. There are 17 residues in the CDR3. Between the trimmed V and J ends, which lost 3 bases and 0 bases, there was a span of 17 bases. The CDR3 reads CASSHLGQTHPNYGYTF. CDR3 nucleotides: TGCGCCAGCAGTCACCTAGGACAGACTCACCCTAACTATGGCTACACCTTC.

The chain combines TRBV4-1 with TRBJ2-3; 8 bases line up with TRBD2. Unmatched junction bases numbered 5, after V lost 4 bases and J lost 8 bases. Germline CDR1 reads MGHRA; CDR2 reads YSYEKL. This CDR3 is 13 amino acids long. The DNA for the CDR3 is TGCGCCAGCAGCCCCACCGGACTAGCTACGCAGTATTTT. It specifies CASSPTGLATQYF.

V is TRBV19 and J is TRBJ2-1, with no clear D. Trimming removed 0 bases from V and 5 bases from J, with 26 bases in between. The CDR3 is made up of 20 amino acids. Germline V gene lookup returns CDR1 LNHDA and CDR2 SQIVND (reference sequence). This CDR3 reads CASSIDLEGPLAFGHNEQFF. The CDR3 DNA reads as TGTGCCAGTAGTATAGATCTAGAAGGTCCCCTGGCGTTTGGCCACAATGAGCAGTTCTTC.

The gene calls are TRBV4-3 and TRBJ2-7, with 9 bases that match TRBD1. J gave up 3 bases and V 3 bases, and 6 bases lay outside the gene matches. Germline assignment: CDR1 LGHNA and CDR2 YSLEER. The CDR3 loop spans 15 amino acids. CDR3 protein: CASSQGQGSGYEQYF. The CDR3 coding sequence is TGCGCCAGCAGCCAGGGACAGGGATCGGGCTACGAGCAGTACTTC.

This clone was detected only once. The chain combines TRBV28 with TRBJ1-5, with 8 bases identical to TRBD1. V shed 2 bases, J shed 3 bases, and the junction held 3 bases outside the gene matches. The CDR3 sequence is 15 residues long. Germline V gene lookup returns CDR1 MDHEN and CDR2 SYDVKM. CDR3 loop: CASSLGDRTNQPQHF. CDR3 coding DNA: TGTGCCAGCAGTTTAGGGGACAGGACCAATCAGCCCCAGCATTTT.

CDR3 sequence (DNA): TGTGCCAGCAGTAAGAGAATCGACAGAAACTATGGCTACACCTTC. Its protein product is CASSKRIDRNYGYTF. The chain carries TRBV6-2 or TRBV6-3 and TRBJ1-2; D is perhaps TRBD1 (5 bases). The germline gives CDR1 MNHEY, CDR2 SVGEGT. The V end lost 5 bases, the J end lost 2 bases, and 15 bases lay between the germline ends. The CDR3 has 15 residues.

The chain uses TRBV7-9 and TRBJ2-5; possible D gene TRBD1, 6 bases. Germline lookup yields CDR1 SEHNR and CDR2 FQNEAQ (reference sequence). The CDR3 runs 16 residues. V lost 2 bases, J lost 5 bases, and 18 bases lay in between. CDR3 sequence: CASSLLGGGPRETQYF. CDR3 DNA sequence: TGTGCCAGCAGCTTACTAGGGGGTGGACCCAGGGAGACCCAGTACTTC. The entire variable domain, with the rest obtained from reference TRBV7-9 and TRBJ2-5, is as follows: DTGVSQNPRHKITKRGQNVTFRCDPISEHNRLYWYRQTLGQGPEFLTYFQNEAQLEKSRLLSDRFSAERPKGSFSTLEIQRTEQGDSAMYLCASSLLGGGPRETQYFGPGTRLLVL.

The genes are TRBV5-1 and TRBJ2-2; the D is unclear. V was trimmed by 0 bases and J by 3 bases, leaving 9 bases between them. The CDR3 spans 15 residues. Looked up from germline, CDR1 is SGHRS and CDR2 is YFSETQ. The CDR3, as DNA: TGCGCCAGCAGCTTGGACTACTATCACACCGGGGAGCTGTTTTTT. Translated, it gives CASSLDYYHTGELFF.

This clone was found a few times. The gene calls are TRBV5-1 and TRBJ1-1, with 7 bases lining up with TRBD1. CDR1 is SGHRS, CDR2 YFSETQ, per germline. V gave up 2 bases and J gave up 3 bases; unmatched junction bases: 7. The CDR3 extends over 15 amino acids. The CDR3 DNA reads TGCGCCAGCAGCTTCACAGGGGTTAAGGACACTGAAGCTTTCTTT. It specifies CASSFTGVKDTEAFF.

This clone is a singleton in its sample. The CDR3 DNA reads as TGTGCCAGCAGCCTCGGGGGCTGGGTTCCTAGCGGGAGTCCGTCTAACCCCTACGAGCAGTACTTC. Amino acids: CASSLGGWVPSGSPSNPYEQYF. The V call is TRBV14, the J call TRBJ2-7; 10 positions match TRBD2. This CDR3 comprises 22 residues. The germline V gene has CDR1 SGHDN and CDR2 FVKESK. The ends lost 4 bases at V and 2 bases at J; junction bases unmatched: 26.

This chain uses TRBV28 with TRBJ1-1, with unresolved D. Looked up from germline, CDR1 is MDHEN and CDR2 is SYDVKM. This CDR3 contains 15 residues. V lost 2 bases to trimming and J lost 4 bases, with 14 bases between them. The CDR3 DNA follows: TGTGCCAGCAGTTTAAGCGGCCTACTGGGCACTGAAGCTTTCTTT. It encodes CASSLSGLLGTEAFF.

This chain joins TRBV5-1 and TRBJ1-3; D call uncertain. From germline, CDR1 is SGHRS and CDR2 YFSETQ. V lost 2 bases, J lost 0 bases, and 12 bases lay in between. CDR3 length: 16 amino acids. The CDR3 protein is CASSLGRTSSGNTIYF. The CDR3 nucleotides are TGCGCCAGCAGCTTAGGCAGGACGAGCTCTGGAAACACCATATATTTT.

The gene calls are TRBV30 and TRBJ1-2, with 7 bases lining up with TRBD1. The germline V gene has CDR1 GTSNPN and CDR2 SVGIG (reference sequence). V shed 8 bases and J 4 bases; nucleotides not matched to a gene: 13. CDR3 length: 14 amino acids. The CDR3 DNA sequence: TGTGCCCTTACTCCCAGGGGGTTGGTCTATGGCTACACCTTC. This codes for CALTPRGLVYGYTF.

The chain links TRBV23-1 to TRBJ1-5, with D perhaps TRBD1 (6 bases). TRBV23-1 is filed as an ORF, its function uncertain. The CDR3 extends over 20 amino acids. V was clipped by 0 bases and J by 0 bases, with 21 bases between them. CDR3 region: CASSQSEELTGAYSNQPQHF. As DNA, the CDR3 is TGCGCCAGCAGTCAATCAGAGGAACTAACGGGGGCTTATAGCAATCAGCCCCAGCATTTT.

The J gene is TRBJ1-5, the V gene TRBV24-1; 7 nucleotides align to TRBD1. V was clipped by 0 bases and J by 0 bases; unmatched bases: 4. This CDR3 has 17 amino acids. CDR1 and CDR2 from the germline V gene are KGHDR and SFDVKD. The DNA of the CDR3 is TGTGCCACCAGTGATTTGAGGGACAGCGATAGCAATCAGCCCCAGCATTTT. It yields the protein CATSDLRDSDSNQPQHF.

The chain joins TRBV18 to TRBJ2-1; D remains unclear. The length of the CDR3 is 17 residues. Germline V gives CDR1 KGHSH, CDR2 LQKENI. V was trimmed by 3 bases and J by 5 bases, leaving 20 bases between them. The CDR3 DNA reads TGTGCCAGCTCACCCTTGCCCCCGGTCAGTGGGGACAATGAGCAGTTCTTC. Translating it yields CASSPLPPVSGDNEQFF.

The gene calls are TRBV28 and TRBJ1-2, with 7 bases lining up with TRBD1. Unmatched junction bases numbered 8, after V lost 5 bases and J lost 2 bases. This CDR3 spans 15 amino acids. The germline V gene has CDR1 MDHEN and CDR2 SYDVKM. This CDR3 is CASSLPGQRNYGYTF. CDR3 bases: TGTGCCAGCAGTCTGCCGGGACAGCGAAACTATGGCTACACCTTC.

The chain recombines TRBV11-2 with TRBJ2-7; D gene uncertain. Germline lookup yields CDR1 SGHAT and CDR2 FQNNGV. Trimming cost V 7 bases and J 0 bases, with 13 bases left between them. The CDR3 has 14 residues. CDR3 in DNA: TGTGCCAGCACCTTTGATTTCTCCTCCTACGAGCAGTACTTC. Translating gives CASTFDFSSYEQYF.

This chain connects TRBV27 to TRBJ1-1, with D tentatively TRBD1 (6 bases). CDR3 size: 14 residues. V dropped 1 base and J dropped 5 bases, with 11 bases sitting between them. CDR1 is MNHEY, CDR2 SMNVEV, per germline (reference sequence). In DNA, the CDR3 is TGTGCCAGCAGTTTATATCGTCAGGGGACTGAAGCTTTCTTT. Amino acids: CASSLYRQGTEAFF.

This clone has just a few counts. This chain links TRBV6-5 with TRBJ1-1; D ambiguous. Germline V gives CDR1 MNHEY, CDR2 SVGAGI. This CDR3 spans 14 amino acids. The V gene lost 6 bases and the J gene lost 6 bases, with 17 bases spanning the gap. The CDR3 loop reads CASRLRHWLSEAFF. The CDR3 region has the DNA TGTGCCAGCAGGTTGCGACACTGGTTATCTGAAGCTTTCTTT.

The genes are TRBV19 and TRBJ2-1; D remains unclear. Germline V gives CDR1 LNHDA, CDR2 SQIVND (reference sequence). This CDR3 is 16 amino acids long. Trimming cost V 5 bases and J 2 bases, with 16 bases left between them. The CDR3: CASSLVSPPAYNEQFF. The CDR3 DNA sequence: TGTGCCAGTAGTTTAGTATCCCCTCCAGCCTACAATGAGCAGTTCTTC.

CDR3 amino acids: CASIPRRRLAGGLGEQYF. CDR3 DNA: TGTGCCAGCATCCCCCGTCGGAGGTTAGCGGGAGGGCTTGGCGAGCAGTACTTC. V gene TRBV2 combines with J gene TRBJ2-7; the match to TRBD2 covers 11 bases. The germline gives CDR1 SNHLY, CDR2 FYNNEI. V lost 7 bases and J lost 6; bases outside the gene matches: 20. This CDR3 has 18 residues.

The chain uses TRBV7-2 and TRBJ2-7; weak D call: TRBD2 (5 bases). Germline-derived CDR1 and CDR2 are SGHTA and FQGNSA. The CDR3 consists of 14 residues. Deletions cut 2 bases from V and 3 bases from J, with 11 bases between. The CDR3 region has the DNA TGTGCCAGCAGCTTACTTGCGGGTATCTACGAGCAGTACTTC. Translating it yields CASSLLAGIYEQYF.

The rearrangement joins TRBV7-3 to TRBJ1-6; 9 bases match TRBD1. Germline CDR1 reads SGHTA; CDR2 reads FQGTGA. The junction had 8 bases not matched to a gene; V was cut back by 5 bases and J by 9 bases. The CDR3 consists of 15 residues. The CDR3 sequence: CASSPTTGGGSPLHF. CDR3 sequence (DNA): TGTGCCAGCAGCCCAACGACAGGGGGTGGTTCACCCCTCCACTTT.

This chain connects TRBV30 to TRBJ1-3; unclear D gene. Germline CDR1 GTSNPN, CDR2 SVGIG (reference sequence). The V and J ends lost 4 bases and 0 bases respectively, with 7 bases between them. CDR3 size: 13 residues. The CDR3 DNA is TGTGCCTGGACCCGCGGCTCTGGAAACACCATATATTTT. Its protein is CAWTRGSGNTIYF.